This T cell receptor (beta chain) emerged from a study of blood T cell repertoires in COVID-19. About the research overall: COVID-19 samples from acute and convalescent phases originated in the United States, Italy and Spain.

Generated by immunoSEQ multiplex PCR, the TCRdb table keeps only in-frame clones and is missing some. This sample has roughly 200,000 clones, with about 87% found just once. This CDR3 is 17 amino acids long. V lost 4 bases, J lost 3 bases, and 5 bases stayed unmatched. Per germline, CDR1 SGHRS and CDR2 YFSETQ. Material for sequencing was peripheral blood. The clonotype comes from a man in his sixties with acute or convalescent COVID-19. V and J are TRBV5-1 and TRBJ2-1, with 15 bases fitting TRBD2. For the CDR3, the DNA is TGCGCCAGCAGCGCGGGACTAGCGGGGGGTAACTACAATGAGCAGTTCTTC. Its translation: CASSAGLAGGNYNEQFF.